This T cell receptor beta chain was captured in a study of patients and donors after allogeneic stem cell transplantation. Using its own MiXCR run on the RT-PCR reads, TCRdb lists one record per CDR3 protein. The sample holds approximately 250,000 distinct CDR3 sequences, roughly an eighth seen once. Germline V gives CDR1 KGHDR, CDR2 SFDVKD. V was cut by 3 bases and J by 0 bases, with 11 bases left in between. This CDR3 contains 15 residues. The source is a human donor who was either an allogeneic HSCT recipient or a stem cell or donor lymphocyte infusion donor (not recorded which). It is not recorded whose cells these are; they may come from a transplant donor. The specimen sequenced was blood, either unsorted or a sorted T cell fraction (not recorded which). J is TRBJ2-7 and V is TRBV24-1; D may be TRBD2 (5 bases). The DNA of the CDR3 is TGTGCCACCAGTGATACTAACCGGGACTCCTACGAGCAGTACTTC. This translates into CATSDTNRDSYEQYF.